The sequence of this T cell receptor (beta chain) was determined in a study of blood T cells in healthy people across ages. Study results and caveats: Changes in expanded clonotypes were possibly confounded, as the CMV status of donors was unknown. A conclusive naive versus antigen-experienced comparison was prevented by the unsorted PBMCs.

The CDR3 extends over 12 amino acids. The V and J ends lost 4 bases and 4 bases respectively, with 10 bases between them. Germline V gene data show CDR1 as GTSNPN and CDR2 as SVGIG (reference sequence). On this clonotype: What it recognizes is unknown.

Using a J-beta primer mix together with a sample-barcoded 5' primer, a second PCR was run for roughly 6 to 12 cycles. TCRdb itself ran the 5' RACE reads through MiXCR, one entry per CDR3 protein. This table has 1.5 million to 2 million distinct CDR3 sequences, approximately 40% appearing once. The rearrangement joins TRBV30 to TRBJ2-5; tentative D call: TRBD1 (7 bases). Input material: blood. This TCR was sampled from a human donor in good health. In nucleotides, the CDR3 is TGTGCCTGGACAGGGGGAGGAGAGACCCAGTACTTC. Amino acids: CAWTGGGETQYF. Full variable domain (remainder filled in from reference TRBV30 and TRBJ2-5): SQTIHQWPATLVQPVGSPLSLECTVEGTSNPNLYWYRQAAGRGLQLLFYSVGIGQISSEVPQNLSASRPQDRQFILSSKKLLLSDSGFYLCAWTGGGETQYFGPGTRLLVL.